Listed below are T cell receptor beta chains from one sample, sequenced in a study of cytomegalovirus exposure and HLA in healthy donors. The data were produced by immunoSEQ multiplex PCR, yet TCRdb's version contains in-frame clones alone and is incomplete. The ten most abundant clones cover over 1.5% of a sample with 60,000 to 75,000 clones. Input material: PBMCs. The receptors here all came from a woman aged 25 to 39 in good health and CMV-seronegative. Each CDR3 is given with its conserved first and last residue. The D gene is left open where the match is weak.

>TRBJ1-2|TRBV27|.
CARGTGRADYTF
TGTGCCAGGGGTACAGGACGGGCGGACTACACCTTC
>TRBJ2-7|TRBV10-3|TRBD1
CATQGQTIYEQYF
TGTGCCACCCAGGGACAGACAATCTACGAGCAGTACTTC
>TRBJ2-1|TRBV5-4|TRBD1
CASSLGTGEFF
TGTGCCAGCAGCTTGGGGACAGGGGAGTTCTTC
>TRBJ1-3|TRBV25-1|.
CASSATDPGNTIYF
TGTGCCAGCAGTGCGACAGACCCTGGAAACACCATATATTTT
>TRBJ2-1|TRBV19|.
CASSTRTSYNEQFF
TGTGCCAGTAGTACCAGGACTTCGTACAATGAGCAGTTCTTC
>TRBJ1-2|TRBV5-1|TRBD1
CASSLGSTGKDYGYTF
TGCGCCAGCAGCTTGGGATCGACAGGGAAGGACTATGGCTACACCTTC
>TRBJ2-1|TRBV4-1|TRBD2
CASSHGLATHEQFF
TGCGCCAGCAGCCACGGACTAGCCACGCATGAGCAGTTCTTC
>TRBJ1-2|TRBV30|.
CAWSVQARVYGYTF
TGTGCCTGGAGTGTGCAGGCCAGAGTCTATGGCTACACCTTC
>TRBJ1-5|TRBV6-5|.
CASSYGRNSNQPQHF
TGTGCCAGCAGTTACGGGAGAAATAGCAATCAGCCCCAGCATTTT
>TRBJ2-3|TRBV4-3|TRBD2
CASSQGPLAGFIDTQYF
TGCGCCAGCAGCCAAGGCCCGCTAGCGGGGTTCATTGATACGCAGTATTTT
>TRBJ2-7|TRBV27|TRBD2
CASSLAGEYEQYF
TGTGCCAGCAGTTTAGCGGGGGAGTACGAGCAGTACTTC
>TRBJ1-5|TRBV9|.
CASSGSGVLQPQHF
TGTGCTAGCAGCGGTTCAGGGGTCCTTCAGCCCCAGCATTTT
>TRBJ1-2|TRBV6-5|.
CATFNTPYGYTF
TGTGCCACCTTCAACACCCCCTATGGCTACACCTTC
>TRBJ2-7|TRBV7-9|.
CASSPQGPREQYF
TGTGCCAGCAGCCCTCAGGGGCCCCGCGAGCAGTACTTC
>TRBJ2-1|TRBV4-3|.
CASRGRTATYNEQFF
TGCGCCAGCAGAGGGCGGACAGCAACTTACAATGAGCAGTTCTTC
>TRBJ1-2|TRBV6-5|.
CASSYNGGIYGYTF
TGTGCCAGCAGTTACAATGGCGGAATCTATGGCTACACCTTC
>TRBJ2-2|TRBV2|.
CASSIRKTGELFF
TGTGCCAGCAGTATTAGAAAGACCGGGGAGCTGTTTTTT
>TRBJ2-7|TRBV7-2|TRBD1
CASTPFRDRGEEQYF
TGTGCCAGCACCCCATTCCGGGACAGGGGTGAAGAGCAGTACTTC
>TRBJ2-2|TRBV5-4|.
CASSLTGSGELFF
TGTGCCAGCAGCTTGACGGGGTCCGGGGAGCTGTTTTTT
>TRBJ2-7|TRBV6-1|TRBD1
CASVLQTGGSYEQYF
TGTGCCAGCGTTCTACAAACAGGGGGCTCCTACGAGCAGTACTTC
>TRBJ2-1|TRBV20-1|.
CSAMTRREQFF
TGCAGTGCTATGACACGTCGGGAGCAGTTCTTC
>TRBJ2-5|TRBV4-1|.
CASSQGRGSEPQYF
TGCGCCAGCAGCCAAGGGCGGGGTTCGGAACCCCAGTACTTC
>TRBJ1-1|TRBV7-9|TRBD1
CASSTDREVAEAFF
TGTGCCAGCAGCACGGACAGGGAGGTGGCTGAAGCTTTCTTT
>TRBJ1-6|TRBV19|TRBD1
CASSGDRVGNSPLHF
TGTGCCAGTAGTGGGGACAGGGTTGGAAATTCACCCCTCCACTTT
>TRBJ1-3|TRBV18|TRBD1
CASSPAGQGGGNTIYF
TGTGCCAGCTCACCAGCGGGACAGGGTGGTGGAAACACCATATATTTT
>TRBJ1-3|TRBV11-2|.
CASSPSSTAGNTIYF
TGTGCCAGCAGCCCTAGTTCGACCGCTGGAAACACCATATATTTT
>TRBJ2-2|TRBV30|.
CAWTHPGELFF
TGTGCCTGGACACACCCCGGGGAGCTGTTTTTT
>TRBJ2-5|TRBV19|TRBD2
CASSIAAGGAETQYF
TGTGCCAGTAGTATAGCCGCGGGGGGGGCGGAGACCCAGTACTTC
>TRBJ1-1|TRBV5-5|.
CASSWRWNTEAFF
TGTGCCAGCAGCTGGAGGTGGAACACTGAAGCTTTCTTT
>TRBJ2-3|TRBV7-9|.
CASSLGLARTDTQYF
TGTGCCAGCAGCTTAGGGCTAGCGAGGACAGATACGCAGTATTTT
>TRBJ1-1|TRBV30|.
CAWSTRSGGDFF
TGTGCCTGGAGTACCCGATCCGGGGGAGATTTCTTT
>TRBJ2-1|TRBV11-3|TRBD2
CASSLDPPSLAGPNEQFF
TGTGCCAGCAGCTTAGATCCTCCCTCACTAGCGGGACCGAATGAGCAGTTCTTC
>TRBJ2-7|TRBV2|.
CASSESSLEQYF
TGTGCCAGCAGTGAGAGTAGTCTCGAGCAGTACTTC
>TRBJ1-1|TRBV10-3|.
CAIREGTEAFF
TGTGCCATCCGGGAGGGGACTGAAGCTTTCTTT
>TRBJ1-1|TRBV28|.
CASSSGVVNTEAFF
TGTGCCAGCAGTTCAGGGGTCGTAAACACTGAAGCTTTCTTT
>TRBJ2-4|TRBV6-5|TRBD1
CASIGGQGISIQYF
TGTGCCAGCATAGGAGGACAGGGGATTTCCATTCAGTACTTC
>TRBJ2-1|TRBV30|TRBD2
CAWSVGSGRIEQFF
TGTGCCTGGAGTGTGGGTAGCGGGCGCATTGAGCAGTTCTTC
>TRBJ1-1|TRBV29-1|.
CSVELSKGTEAFF
TGCAGCGTTGAACTATCCAAGGGGACTGAAGCTTTCTTT
>TRBJ2-3|TRBV30|TRBD2
CAWSESSGGRDTQYF
TGTGCCTGGAGCGAAAGTAGCGGGGGACGGGATACGCAGTATTTT
>TRBJ1-1|TRBV28|TRBD1
CASSPPGGAAFF
TGTGCCAGCAGTCCTCCAGGGGGCGCAGCTTTCTTT
>TRBJ1-1|TRBV5-1|.
CASSFEGQVEAFF
TGCGCCAGCAGCTTTGAGGGACAAGTAGAAGCTTTCTTT
>TRBJ1-2|TRBV14|.
CASSREGPYGYTF
TGTGCCAGCAGCCGGGAGGGCCCCTATGGCTACACCTTC
>TRBJ1-1|TRBV9|.
CASSVGGWNTEAFF
TGTGCCAGCAGCGTAGGGGGCTGGAACACTGAAGCTTTCTTT
>TRBJ2-3|TRBV15|TRBD2
CATSTTSGATDTQYF
TGTGCCACCAGCACTACTAGCGGAGCCACAGATACGCAGTATTTT
>TRBJ2-2|TRBV27|TRBD1
CASSLGTVPTGELFF
TGTGCCAGCAGTTTGGGGACAGTCCCCACCGGGGAGCTGTTTTTT
>TRBJ2-2|TRBV30|.
CAWSMRVAGELFF
TGTGCCTGGAGTATGCGGGTCGCCGGGGAGCTGTTTTTT
>TRBJ2-2|TRBV7-2|.
CASSRVWNTGELFF
TGTGCCAGCAGTCGGGTCTGGAACACCGGGGAGCTGTTTTTT
>TRBJ1-5|TRBV19|.
CASSIRGESNQPQHF
TGTGCCAGTAGTATTCGGGGAGAGAGCAATCAGCCCCAGCATTTT
>TRBJ1-1|TRBV6-5|TRBD1
CASSQTGLMAEAFF
TGTGCCAGCAGCCAGACAGGGTTGATGGCTGAAGCTTTCTTT
>TRBJ2-3|TRBV28|.
CASSPGGTDTQYF
TGTGCCAGCAGTCCAGGGGGGACAGATACGCAGTATTTT
>TRBJ1-4|TRBV30|TRBD1
CAGSNGQGGGEKLFF
TGTGCCGGGAGCAACGGACAGGGAGGGGGCGAAAAACTGTTTTTT
>TRBJ2-7|TRBV7-8|TRBD2
CASSLTAGGPYEQYF
TGTGCCAGCAGCTTAACAGCGGGAGGGCCTTACGAGCAGTACTTC
>TRBJ2-7|TRBV5-1|.
CASSSQPLQGPYEQYF
TGCGCCAGCAGCTCCCAACCATTACAGGGCCCTTACGAGCAGTACTTC
>TRBJ1-1|TRBV6-5|TRBD1
CASKDRGTEAFF
TGTGCCAGCAAGGACAGGGGGACTGAAGCTTTCTTT
>TRBJ2-7|TRBV30|TRBD1
CAWGTGSAEQYF
TGTGCCTGGGGGACAGGGTCTGCGGAGCAGTACTTC